A selection of T cell receptor beta chains follows, all from one sample in a study of cytomegalovirus exposure and HLA in healthy donors. Sequenced by immunoSEQ multiplex PCR; TCRdb stores in-frame clones only, minus some. Of more than 100,000 clones detected, approximately 70% appear once; the ten largest clones hold approximately 3.5%. Sequencing used PBMCs. The receptors were sampled from a woman in her 50s in good health and CMV-seronegative. Both conserved end residues are part of each CDR3. D genes are given only for firm matches. Part of the rows lack a size; the others show once, few, many or a class for expanded clones.

v_call: TRBV5-1
j_call: TRBJ2-3
d_call: .
clone_size: .
cdr3_nt: TGCGCCAGCAGCGGCCCAGGGGTAGATACGCAGTATTTT
cdr3_aa: CASSGPGVDTQYF

v_call: TRBV5-1
j_call: TRBJ2-1
d_call: .
clone_size: .
cdr3_nt: TGCGCCAGCAGCTTGACTTCGCCATCCTACAATGAGCAGTTCTTC
cdr3_aa: CASSLTSPSYNEQFF

v_call: TRBV21-1
j_call: TRBJ1-2
d_call: .
clone_size: .
cdr3_nt: TGTGCCAGCAGCACCCCGGGGTTTCGATATGGCTACACCTTC
cdr3_aa: CASSTPGFRYGYTF

v_call: TRBV5-4
j_call: TRBJ2-7
d_call: .
clone_size: .
cdr3_nt: TGTGCCAGCAGTTGGGCAGGGTCCTACGAGCAGTACTTC
cdr3_aa: CASSWAGSYEQYF

v_call: TRBV2
j_call: TRBJ2-5
d_call: .
clone_size: .
cdr3_nt: TGTGCCAGCAACGAGTTTACAGGGACGAAGACCCAGTACTTC
cdr3_aa: CASNEFTGTKTQYF

v_call: TRBV6-1
j_call: TRBJ2-7
d_call: .
clone_size: .
cdr3_nt: TGTGCCAGCGAACAGGGGGGGGGCTACGAGCAGTACTTC
cdr3_aa: CASEQGGGYEQYF

v_call: TRBV5-1
j_call: TRBJ2-7
d_call: TRBD2
clone_size: few
cdr3_nt: TGCGCCAGCAGCTTGGTAGCGGGAGCGAACTACGAGCAGTACTTC
cdr3_aa: CASSLVAGANYEQYF

v_call: TRBV7-9
j_call: TRBJ2-1
d_call: .
clone_size: .
cdr3_nt: TGTTCCAGCAGCTCTTTTATCCATGAGCAGTTCTTC
cdr3_aa: CSSSSFIHEQFF

v_call: TRBV11-2
j_call: TRBJ2-5
d_call: TRBD1
clone_size: .
cdr3_nt: TGTGCCAGCACCAAAGACAGGGGTCAAGAGACCCAGTACTTC
cdr3_aa: CASTKDRGQETQYF

v_call: TRBV5-1
j_call: TRBJ2-2
d_call: .
clone_size: once
cdr3_nt: TGCGCCAGCAGCTTGGATGGACAATTCACCGGGGAGCTGTTTTTT
cdr3_aa: CASSLDGQFTGELFF

v_call: TRBV6-5
j_call: TRBJ1-3
d_call: .
clone_size: .
cdr3_nt: TGTGCCAGCAGTTACGGCGACTTATCCGGAAACACCATATATTTT
cdr3_aa: CASSYGDLSGNTIYF

v_call: TRBV21-1
j_call: TRBJ2-3
d_call: .
clone_size: few
cdr3_nt: TGTGCCAGCAGCAAGAGGTTCTTAGCGGGAGGGCCGGTAGATACGCAGTATTTT
cdr3_aa: CASSKRFLAGGPVDTQYF

v_call: TRBV29-1
j_call: TRBJ1-1
d_call: TRBD1
clone_size: .
cdr3_nt: TGCAGCGTTGAAGAGCAGGGGGACATTGAAGCTTTCTTT
cdr3_aa: CSVEEQGDIEAFF

v_call: TRBV7-8
j_call: TRBJ2-7
d_call: TRBD2
clone_size: few
cdr3_nt: TGTGCCAGCAGCTTAGTAGGGACTAGCGGATACGAGCAGTACTTC
cdr3_aa: CASSLVGTSGYEQYF

v_call: TRBV4-3
j_call: TRBJ2-1
d_call: TRBD2
clone_size: .
cdr3_nt: TGCGCCAGCAGCCAAGTTAGCGGGACGAAGTACAATGAGCAGTTCTTC
cdr3_aa: CASSQVSGTKYNEQFF

v_call: TRBV6-4
j_call: TRBJ2-2
d_call: .
clone_size: .
cdr3_nt: TGTGCCAGCAGTCCCGAGCAGAACACCGGGGAGCTGTTTTTT
cdr3_aa: CASSPEQNTGELFF

v_call: TRBV4-1
j_call: TRBJ1-1
d_call: .
clone_size: .
cdr3_nt: TGCGCCAGCAGACGAGGGTCCGGGGACACTGAAGCTTTCTTT
cdr3_aa: CASRRGSGDTEAFF

v_call: TRBV19
j_call: TRBJ1-5
d_call: .
clone_size: .
cdr3_nt: TGTGCCAGTAGTCCAACTGGCAATCAGCCCCAGCATTTT
cdr3_aa: CASSPTGNQPQHF

v_call: TRBV11-2
j_call: TRBJ2-7
d_call: .
clone_size: .
cdr3_nt: TGTGCCAGCAGCCCCTCCTTTTCGCAGTACTTC
cdr3_aa: CASSPSFSQYF

v_call: TRBV2
j_call: TRBJ2-3
d_call: TRBD2
clone_size: .
cdr3_nt: TGTGCCAGCAGTGAGGGCCTAGGGGCTAGCGGGGGGCGACATACGCAGTATTTT
cdr3_aa: CASSEGLGASGGRHTQYF

v_call: TRBV2
j_call: TRBJ2-2
d_call: TRBD1
clone_size: .
cdr3_nt: TGTGCCAGGACCGGGACAGCGAACACCGGGGAGCTGTTTTTT
cdr3_aa: CARTGTANTGELFF

v_call: TRBV7-9
j_call: TRBJ2-5
d_call: TRBD2
clone_size: .
cdr3_nt: TGTGCCAGCAGCTTAGCCCAACTAGCGGGGATAAAAGAGACCCAGTACTTC
cdr3_aa: CASSLAQLAGIKETQYF

v_call: TRBV28
j_call: TRBJ1-1
d_call: .
clone_size: .
cdr3_nt: TGTGCCAGCAGTTTGAGGGTGAACACTGAAGCTTTCTTT
cdr3_aa: CASSLRVNTEAFF

v_call: TRBV7-2
j_call: TRBJ2-1
d_call: TRBD2
clone_size: .
cdr3_nt: TGTGCCAGCAGCGCTAGAGCGGGGTTCTCCTACAATGAGCAGTTCTTC
cdr3_aa: CASSARAGFSYNEQFF

v_call: TRBV7-6
j_call: TRBJ1-5
d_call: .
clone_size: once
cdr3_nt: TGTGCCAGCAGCTTAGCCGCCCGGCAGGGAGGGTATCAGCCCCAGCATTTT
cdr3_aa: CASSLAARQGGYQPQHF

v_call: TRBV5-6
j_call: TRBJ2-2
d_call: .
clone_size: .
cdr3_nt: TGTGCCAGCAGCTTTCCGGTGCGAGGGGAGCTGTTTTTT
cdr3_aa: CASSFPVRGELFF

v_call: TRBV7-2
j_call: TRBJ2-5
d_call: TRBD2
clone_size: once
cdr3_nt: TGTGCCAGCTCGGGTAGCGGGGGGGAGGAGACCCAGTACTTC
cdr3_aa: CASSGSGGEETQYF

v_call: TRBV5-1
j_call: TRBJ1-1
d_call: TRBD1
clone_size: .
cdr3_nt: TGCGCCAGCAGCTTGACAGGGGGCGGGGGGAACACTGAAGCTTTCTTT
cdr3_aa: CASSLTGGGGNTEAFF

v_call: TRBV4-2
j_call: TRBJ2-3
d_call: .
clone_size: .
cdr3_nt: TGTGCCAGCAGCCAAGATCGGGTACAGGCTTCTAGCACAGATACGCAGTATTTT
cdr3_aa: CASSQDRVQASSTDTQYF

v_call: TRBV7-9
j_call: TRBJ2-2
d_call: TRBD2
clone_size: .
cdr3_nt: TGTGCCAGCAGCTTAGCTCTGACTAGCGGGGACCACGGGGAGCTGTTTTTT
cdr3_aa: CASSLALTSGDHGELFF

v_call: TRBV6-5
j_call: TRBJ1-5
d_call: TRBD1
clone_size: .
cdr3_nt: TGTGCCAGCAGTTACTCGGGACAGGGTGGTCAGCCCCAGCATTTT
cdr3_aa: CASSYSGQGGQPQHF

v_call: TRBV4-2
j_call: TRBJ1-6
d_call: .
clone_size: .
cdr3_nt: TGTGCCAGCAGCCAAGACAGGGCTACTGATTCACCCCTCCACTTT
cdr3_aa: CASSQDRATDSPLHF

v_call: TRBV2
j_call: TRBJ1-2
d_call: .
clone_size: few
cdr3_nt: TGTGCCAGCAGTTCAAAGCCCTCTGCGGGCTACACCTTC
cdr3_aa: CASSSKPSAGYTF

v_call: TRBV11-2
j_call: TRBJ2-2
d_call: .
clone_size: .
cdr3_nt: TGTGCCAGCAGCTTAGTCCGGGGTTACAGCGTGGAGCTGTTTTTT
cdr3_aa: CASSLVRGYSVELFF

v_call: TRBV27
j_call: TRBJ2-1
d_call: .
clone_size: .
cdr3_nt: TGTGCCAGTTATCCTATTCGTGGTGTCTACTACAATGAGCAGTTCTTC
cdr3_aa: CASYPIRGVYYNEQFF

v_call: TRBV7-2
j_call: TRBJ2-7
d_call: TRBD1
clone_size: few
cdr3_nt: TGTGCCAGCAGCCCAACAGGGGGCGACGAGCAGTACTTC
cdr3_aa: CASSPTGGDEQYF

v_call: TRBV15
j_call: TRBJ2-7
d_call: TRBD1
clone_size: few
cdr3_nt: TGTGCCACCAGCACGGCAGGGGGCTTGCCTCCCTACGAGCAGTACTTC
cdr3_aa: CATSTAGGLPPYEQYF